This TCR beta chain emerged from a study of control samples from healthy donors and cancer patients. The CDR3 totals 14 residues. The ends were cut back, 0 bases at V and 1 base at J, with 10 bases in the middle. Germline loops: CDR1 GTSNPN, CDR2 SVGIG (reference sequence). Assay: immunoSEQ multiplex PCR; the TCRdb copy retains only in-frame clones and omits some. The table includes about 100,000 clones, roughly 87% detected once. The chain recombines TRBV30 with TRBJ2-7; TRBD1 or TRBD2 may be the D gene (7 bases each). The source is a woman in her forties or fifties in good health. The sample comprised blood. CDR3 region: CAWSVAGQSYEQYF. CDR3 nucleotide sequence: TGTGCCTGGAGTGTAGCGGGACAGTCCTACGAGCAGTACTTC.